This T cell receptor (beta chain) was identified during a study of T cells in women clearing cervical HPV infection. Repertoires were generated with immunoSEQ multiplex PCR, while TCRdb's copy carries only in-frame clones and drops some. This repertoire comprises some 20,000 clones; its ten largest clones make up approximately 5.6%. This clone is classed as medium-sized (0.01 to 0.1%) by frequency. Coverage ceases 3 residues before the CDR3 finishes, and the germline J gene fills in the end. The CDR3 is made up of 15 amino acids. CDR1 GTSNPN and CDR2 SVGIG come from the germline V gene (reference sequence). The ends were cut back, 0 bases at V and 0 bases at J, with 9 bases in the middle.

V gene TRBV30 combines with J gene TRBJ2-4; maybe TRBD1 (5 bases). Sequenced input: blood buffy coat. The origin of this receptor is a woman between 18 and 69 years old with a cervical HPV16 infection that either progressed to CIN3+ or cleared (not recorded which). This chain's CDR3 is CAWSVGDLAKNIQYF. The sequenced part of the CDR3 DNA is TGTGCCTGGAGTGTAGGGGATTTAGCCAAAAACATT.